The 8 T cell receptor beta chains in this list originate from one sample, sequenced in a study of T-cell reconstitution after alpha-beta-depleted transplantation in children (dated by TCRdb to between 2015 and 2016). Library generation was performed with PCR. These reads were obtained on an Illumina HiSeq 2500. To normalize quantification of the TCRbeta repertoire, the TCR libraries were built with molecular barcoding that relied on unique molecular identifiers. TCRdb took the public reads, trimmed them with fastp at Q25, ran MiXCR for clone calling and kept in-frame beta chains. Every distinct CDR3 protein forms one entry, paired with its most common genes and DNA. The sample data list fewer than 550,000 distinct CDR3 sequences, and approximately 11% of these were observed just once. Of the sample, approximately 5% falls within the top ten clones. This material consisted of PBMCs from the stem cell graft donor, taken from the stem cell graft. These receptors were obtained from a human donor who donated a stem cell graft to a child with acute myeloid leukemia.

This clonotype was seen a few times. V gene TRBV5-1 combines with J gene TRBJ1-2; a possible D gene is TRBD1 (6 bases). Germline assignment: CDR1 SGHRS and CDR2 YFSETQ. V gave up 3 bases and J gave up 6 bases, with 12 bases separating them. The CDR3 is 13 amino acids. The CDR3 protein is CASSSQGRDGYTF. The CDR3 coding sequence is TGCGCCAGCAGCTCCCAGGGGCGGGATGGCTACACCTTC.

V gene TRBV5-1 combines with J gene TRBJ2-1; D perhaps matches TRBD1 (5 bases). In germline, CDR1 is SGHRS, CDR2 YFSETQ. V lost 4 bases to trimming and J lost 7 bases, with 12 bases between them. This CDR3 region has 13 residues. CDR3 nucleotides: TGCGCCAGCAGCCTGGCGACAGTGAATGAGCAGTTCTTC. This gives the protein CASSLATVNEQFF.

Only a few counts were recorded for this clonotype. The CDR3: CASRGGIVSFSGEQFF. CDR3 sequence (DNA): TGCGCCAGCAGGGGGGGGATCGTCTCGTTCAGCGGTGAGCAGTTCTTC. V and J are TRBV5-1 and TRBJ2-1; 7 nucleotides line up with TRBD2. This CDR3 is built from 16 residues. Germline V lookup: CDR1 SGHRS, CDR2 YFSETQ. V was pared by 5 bases and J by 9 bases, with 17 bases of the junction left unmatched.

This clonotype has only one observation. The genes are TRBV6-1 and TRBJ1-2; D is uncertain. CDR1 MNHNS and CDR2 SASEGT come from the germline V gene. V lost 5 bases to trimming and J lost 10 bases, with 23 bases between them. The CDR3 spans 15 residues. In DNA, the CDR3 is TGTGCCAGCAGTAGATGGTCTGAGACTGTGGGCTCCTACACCTTC. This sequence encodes CASSRWSETVGSYTF.

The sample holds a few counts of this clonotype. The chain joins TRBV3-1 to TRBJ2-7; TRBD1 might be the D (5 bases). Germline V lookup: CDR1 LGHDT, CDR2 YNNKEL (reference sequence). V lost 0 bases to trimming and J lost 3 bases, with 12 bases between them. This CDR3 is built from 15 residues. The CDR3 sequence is CASSQEKGYRYEQYF. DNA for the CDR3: TGTGCCAGCAGCCAAGAAAAGGGGTATCGCTACGAGCAGTACTTC.

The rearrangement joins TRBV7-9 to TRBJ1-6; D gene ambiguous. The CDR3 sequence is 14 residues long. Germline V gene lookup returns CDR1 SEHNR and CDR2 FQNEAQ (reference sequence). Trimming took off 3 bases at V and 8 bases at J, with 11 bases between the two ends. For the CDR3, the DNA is TGTGCCAGCAGCTTTGGTCAGACCGATTCACCCCTCCACTTT. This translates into CASSFGQTDSPLHF.

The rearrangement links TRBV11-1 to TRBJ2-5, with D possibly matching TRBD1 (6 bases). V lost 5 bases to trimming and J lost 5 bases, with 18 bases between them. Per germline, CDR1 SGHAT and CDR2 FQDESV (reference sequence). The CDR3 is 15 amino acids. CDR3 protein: CASSPGSTGSETQYF. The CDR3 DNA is TGTGCCAGCAGCCCCGGTTCAACAGGGTCGGAGACCCAGTACTTC.

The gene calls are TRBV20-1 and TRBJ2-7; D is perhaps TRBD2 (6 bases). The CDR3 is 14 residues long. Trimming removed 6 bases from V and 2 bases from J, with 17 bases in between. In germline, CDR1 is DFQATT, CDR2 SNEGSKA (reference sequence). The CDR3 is CSARRRDGPYEQYF. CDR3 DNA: TGCAGTGCGCGCCGGCGGGATGGGCCCTACGAGCAGTACTTC.